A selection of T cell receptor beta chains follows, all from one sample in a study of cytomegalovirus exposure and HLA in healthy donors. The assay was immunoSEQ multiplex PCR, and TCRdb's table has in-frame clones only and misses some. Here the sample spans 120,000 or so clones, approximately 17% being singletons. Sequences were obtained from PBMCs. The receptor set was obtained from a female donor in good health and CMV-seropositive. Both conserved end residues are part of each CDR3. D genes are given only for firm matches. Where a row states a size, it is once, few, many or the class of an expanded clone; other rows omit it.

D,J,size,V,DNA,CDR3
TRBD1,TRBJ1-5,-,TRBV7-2,TGTGCCAGCAGCTGGACAGGCCAAATTCGGCCCCAGCATTTT,CASSWTGQIRPQHF
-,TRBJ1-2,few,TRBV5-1,TGCGCCAGCAGCTTGGCCCCCCCGGGGAACTATGGCTACACCTTC,CASSLAPPGNYGYTF
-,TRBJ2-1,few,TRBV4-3,TGCGCCAGCAGCCCCTCCCCGGGGGGCCCTGAGCAGTTCTTC,CASSPSPGGPEQFF
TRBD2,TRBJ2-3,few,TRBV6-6,TGTGCCAGCAGACGGACTAGCGGTGGGGGGACAGATACGCAGTATTTT,CASRRTSGGGTDTQYF
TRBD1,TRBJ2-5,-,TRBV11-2,TGTGCCAGCAGCATTGGACAGGGGCGCGTGGAGACCCAGTACTTC,CASSIGQGRVETQYF
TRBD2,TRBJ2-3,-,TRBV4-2,TGTGCCAGCAGCCAAGCCTCCGTACTAGCGGGAGTGAAAGATACGCAGTATTTT,CASSQASVLAGVKDTQYF
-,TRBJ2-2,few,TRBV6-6,TGTGCCAGCGGGTCCTCTAGTTCCGGGGAGCTGTTTTTT,CASGSSSSGELFF
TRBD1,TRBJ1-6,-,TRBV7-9,TGTGCCAGCAGCTTAGGGCGCGGACAGGGAAATTCACCCCTCCACTTT,CASSLGRGQGNSPLHF
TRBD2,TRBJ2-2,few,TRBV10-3,TGTGCCATCAGTGACCCTAGCGGGCCGTACACCGGGGAGCTGTTTTTT,CAISDPSGPYTGELFF
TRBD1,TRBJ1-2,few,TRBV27,TGTGCCAGCAGTTTATCGTATCGACAGGGCCCTGCTAACTATGGCTACACCTTC,CASSLSYRQGPANYGYTF
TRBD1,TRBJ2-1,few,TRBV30,TGTGCCTGGAGTCCAGATAAGTTGGGACAGGGGGACAATGAGCAGTTCTTC,CAWSPDKLGQGDNEQFF
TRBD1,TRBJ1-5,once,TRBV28,TGTGCCAGCAGTCCCAGACAGGGCCGGAATCAGCCCCAGCATTTT,CASSPRQGRNQPQHF
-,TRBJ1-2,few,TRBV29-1,TGCAGCGTTGCGCCAGGGGTCTATGGCTACACCTTC,CSVAPGVYGYTF
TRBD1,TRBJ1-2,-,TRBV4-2,TGTGCCAGCAGCCAACAGGCCGGGACAGGGGGAGGGAACTATGGCTACACCTTC,CASSQQAGTGGGNYGYTF
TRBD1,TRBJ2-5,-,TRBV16,TGTGCCAGCAGCCAATTGAGACAGGGAGAGACCCAGTACTTC,CASSQLRQGETQYF
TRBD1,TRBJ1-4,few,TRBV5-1,TGCGCCAGCAGCGGGGACAGGGCCCAAGTACCAACTAATGAAAAACTGTTTTTT,CASSGDRAQVPTNEKLFF
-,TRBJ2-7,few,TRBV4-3,TGCGCCAGCAGCCAAGATGGAGCCTCCTACGAGCAGTACTTC,CASSQDGASYEQYF
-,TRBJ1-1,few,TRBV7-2,TGTGCCAGCAGCTTAGCTGGACAGTTGAACACTGAAGCTTTCTTT,CASSLAGQLNTEAFF
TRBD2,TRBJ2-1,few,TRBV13,TGTGCCAGCAGCTCCCCATGGAGCGGGAGAGCTTACAATGAGCAGTTCTTC,CASSSPWSGRAYNEQFF
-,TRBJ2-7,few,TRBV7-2,TGTGCCAGCAGCTCACAGGGCTACGAGCAGTACTTC,CASSSQGYEQYF
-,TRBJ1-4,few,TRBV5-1,TGCGCCAGTTCACAGGGTGGCACAACTAATGAAAAACTGTTTTTT,CASSQGGTTNEKLFF
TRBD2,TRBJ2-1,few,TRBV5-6,TGTGCCAGCAGTCGACTAGCGGGAGTCTCCTACAATGAGCAGTTCTTC,CASSRLAGVSYNEQFF
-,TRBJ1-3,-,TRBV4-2,TGTGCCAGCAGCCAGAGAGGGACATCTGGAAACACCATATATTTT,CASSQRGTSGNTIYF
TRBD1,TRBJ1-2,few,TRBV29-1,TGCAGCGTTGAAGTCCACAGGGGGCAGGGTGGCTACACCTTC,CSVEVHRGQGGYTF
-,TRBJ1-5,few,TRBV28,TGTGCCAGCAGTTTATGGGGGGCAGGTTCGTCGCCCCAGCATTTT,CASSLWGAGSSPQHF
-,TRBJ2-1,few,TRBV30,TGTGCCTGGAGTGTATCCGGCAATGAGCAGTTCTTC,CAWSVSGNEQFF
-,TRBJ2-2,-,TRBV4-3,TGCGCCAGCAGCCAAGAAGGGAGACAACCCGGGGAGCTGTTTTTT,CASSQEGRQPGELFF
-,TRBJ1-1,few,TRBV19,TGTGCCAGTAGTATTGGTAAGGACTCGAGGGCTTTCTTT,CASSIGKDSRAFF
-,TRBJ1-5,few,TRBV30,TGTGCCTGGAGTGTTCCCCACCCCGAACTTAGTTTCAATCAGCCCCAGCATTTT,CAWSVPHPELSFNQPQHF
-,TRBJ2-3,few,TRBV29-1,TGCAGCGTCGACAGGAGTAGCACAGATACGCAGTATTTT,CSVDRSSTDTQYF
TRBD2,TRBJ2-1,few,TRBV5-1,TGCGCCAGCAGCCCCGGGGGGGCCTACTTGGGGGGTGAGCAGTTCTTC,CASSPGGAYLGGEQFF
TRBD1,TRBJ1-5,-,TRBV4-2,TGTGCCAGCAGCTCATCTTCCGGGACAGGGAATCAGCCCCAGCATTTT,CASSSSSGTGNQPQHF
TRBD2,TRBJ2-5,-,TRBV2,TGTGCCAGCAGGAAGGGGACTAGCGCCGAGACCCAGTACTTC,CASRKGTSAETQYF
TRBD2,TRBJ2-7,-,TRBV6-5,TGTGCCAGCAGTTACTCTTGGGGGGGGAAGGCCTACGAGCAGTACTTC,CASSYSWGGKAYEQYF
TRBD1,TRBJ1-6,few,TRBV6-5,TGTGCCAGCAGTAGGACAGGGGTGAATTCACCCCTCCACTTT,CASSRTGVNSPLHF
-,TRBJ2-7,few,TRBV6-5,TGTGCCAGCAGTTACGTCAAAAACTACGAGCAGTACTTC,CASSYVKNYEQYF
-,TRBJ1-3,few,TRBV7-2,TGTGCCAGCAGCTTAAGATCGAGGACTGGAAACACCATATATTTT,CASSLRSRTGNTIYF
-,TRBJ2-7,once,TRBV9,TGTGCCAGCAGCGTAGGACTGGGCTCCTACGAGCAGTACTTC,CASSVGLGSYEQYF
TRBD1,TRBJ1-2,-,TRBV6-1,TGTGCCAGCCGACGGACAGGGGGCTTTGGCTACACCTTC,CASRRTGGFGYTF
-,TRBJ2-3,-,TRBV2,TGTGCCAGCAGTGAAGCGCTTCGGGGGACGCAGTATTTT,CASSEALRGTQYF
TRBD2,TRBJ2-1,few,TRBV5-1,TGCGCCAGCAGCTTGGAAGCGGGGAGCCACAATGAGCAGTTCTTC,CASSLEAGSHNEQFF